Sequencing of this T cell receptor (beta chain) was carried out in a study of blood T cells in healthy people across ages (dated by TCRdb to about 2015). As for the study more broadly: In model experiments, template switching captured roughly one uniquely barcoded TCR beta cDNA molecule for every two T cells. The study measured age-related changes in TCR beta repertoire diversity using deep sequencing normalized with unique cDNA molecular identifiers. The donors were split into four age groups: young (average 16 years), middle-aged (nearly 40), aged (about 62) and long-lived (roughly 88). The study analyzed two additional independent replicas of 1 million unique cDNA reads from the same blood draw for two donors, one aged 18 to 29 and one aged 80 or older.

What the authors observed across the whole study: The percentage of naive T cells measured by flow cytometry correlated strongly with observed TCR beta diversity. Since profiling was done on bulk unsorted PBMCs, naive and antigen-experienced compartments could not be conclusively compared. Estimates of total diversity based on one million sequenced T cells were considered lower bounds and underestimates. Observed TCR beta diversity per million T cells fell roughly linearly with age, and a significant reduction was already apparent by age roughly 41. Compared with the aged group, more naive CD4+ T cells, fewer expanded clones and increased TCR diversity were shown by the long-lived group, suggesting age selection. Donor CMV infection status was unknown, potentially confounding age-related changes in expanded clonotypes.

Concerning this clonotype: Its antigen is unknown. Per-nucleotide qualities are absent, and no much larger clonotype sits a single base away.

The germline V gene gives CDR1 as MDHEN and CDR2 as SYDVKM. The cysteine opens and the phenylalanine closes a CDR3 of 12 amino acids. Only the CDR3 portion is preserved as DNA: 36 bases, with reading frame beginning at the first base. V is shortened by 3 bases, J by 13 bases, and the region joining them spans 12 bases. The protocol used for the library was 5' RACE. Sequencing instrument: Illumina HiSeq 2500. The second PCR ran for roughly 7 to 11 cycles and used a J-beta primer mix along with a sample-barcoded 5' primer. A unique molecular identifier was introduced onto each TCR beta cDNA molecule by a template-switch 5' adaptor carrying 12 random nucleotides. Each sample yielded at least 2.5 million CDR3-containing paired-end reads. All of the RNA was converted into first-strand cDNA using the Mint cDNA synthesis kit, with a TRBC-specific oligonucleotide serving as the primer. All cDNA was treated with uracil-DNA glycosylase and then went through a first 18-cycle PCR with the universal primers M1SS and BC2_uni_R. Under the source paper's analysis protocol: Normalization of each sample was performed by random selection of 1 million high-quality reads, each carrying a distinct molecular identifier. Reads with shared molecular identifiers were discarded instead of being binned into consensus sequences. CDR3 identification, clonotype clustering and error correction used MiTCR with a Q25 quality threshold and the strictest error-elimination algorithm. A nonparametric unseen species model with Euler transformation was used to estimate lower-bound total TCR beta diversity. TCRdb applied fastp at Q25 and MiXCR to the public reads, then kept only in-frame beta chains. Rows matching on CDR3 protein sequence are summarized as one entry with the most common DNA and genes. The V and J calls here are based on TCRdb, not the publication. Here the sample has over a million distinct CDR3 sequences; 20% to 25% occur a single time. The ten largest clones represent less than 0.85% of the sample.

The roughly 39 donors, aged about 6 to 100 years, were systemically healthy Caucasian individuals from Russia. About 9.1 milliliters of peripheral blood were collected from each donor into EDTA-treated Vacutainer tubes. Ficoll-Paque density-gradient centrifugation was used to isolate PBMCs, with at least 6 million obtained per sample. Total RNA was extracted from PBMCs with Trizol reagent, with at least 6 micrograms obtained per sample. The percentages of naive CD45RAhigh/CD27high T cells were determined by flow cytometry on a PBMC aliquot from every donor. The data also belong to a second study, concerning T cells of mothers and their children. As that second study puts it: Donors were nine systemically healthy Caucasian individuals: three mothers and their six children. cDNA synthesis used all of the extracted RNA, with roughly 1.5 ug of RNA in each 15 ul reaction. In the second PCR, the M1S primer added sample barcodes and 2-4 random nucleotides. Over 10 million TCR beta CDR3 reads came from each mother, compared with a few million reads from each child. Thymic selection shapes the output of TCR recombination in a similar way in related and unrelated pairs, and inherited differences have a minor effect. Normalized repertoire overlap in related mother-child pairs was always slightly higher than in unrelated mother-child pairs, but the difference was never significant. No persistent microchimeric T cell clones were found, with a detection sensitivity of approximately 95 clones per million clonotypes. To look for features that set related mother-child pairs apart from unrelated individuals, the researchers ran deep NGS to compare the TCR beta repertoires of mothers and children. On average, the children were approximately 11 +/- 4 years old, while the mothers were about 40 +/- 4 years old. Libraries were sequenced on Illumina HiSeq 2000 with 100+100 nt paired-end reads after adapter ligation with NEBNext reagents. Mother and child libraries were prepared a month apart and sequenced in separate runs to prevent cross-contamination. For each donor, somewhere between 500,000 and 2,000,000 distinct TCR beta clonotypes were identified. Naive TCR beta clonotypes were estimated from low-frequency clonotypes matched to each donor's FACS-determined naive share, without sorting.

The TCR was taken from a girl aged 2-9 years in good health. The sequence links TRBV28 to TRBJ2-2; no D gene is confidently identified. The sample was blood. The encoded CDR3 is CASSFEQRVLFF. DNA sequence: TGTGCCAGCAGTTTTGAACAAAGGGTGCTGTTTTTT.